These 8 T cell receptor beta chains originate from one sample sequenced in a study of blood T cells in healthy people across ages. Primed by a sample-barcoded 5' primer and a J-beta primer mix, a second PCR proceeded for 7 to 11 cycles. TCRdb redid the calling of the 5' RACE reads with MiXCR, one entry per CDR3 protein. The sample includes 800,000 or so distinct CDR3 sequences, about 47% of them seen just once. The specimen was blood. These receptors were collected from an older man in good health.

This chain uses TRBV12-3 or TRBV12-4 with TRBJ2-1, with a weak D call TRBD2 (7 bases). The CDR3 extends over 15 amino acids. V lost 6 bases and J lost 9, with 21 bases in between. CDR3 loop: CASSPGGATSGEQFF. DNA for the CDR3: TGTGCCAGCAGCCCTGGGGGGGCCACCTCGGGTGAGCAGTTCTTC.

CDR3 amino acids: CSARETGGISQPQHF. CDR3 nucleotide sequence: TGCAGTGCTAGAGAGACAGGGGGCATAAGTCAGCCCCAGCATTTT. The rearrangement joins TRBV20-1 to TRBJ1-5; 10 bases map to TRBD1. Germline V gene lookup returns CDR1 DFQATT and CDR2 SNEGSKA (reference sequence). V lost 0 bases to trimming and J lost 6 bases; unmatched junction nucleotides: 5. The CDR3 extends over 15 amino acids.

CDR3 loop: CSASGTSTPYEQYF. The CDR3 region has the DNA TGCAGTGCTAGCGGGACTAGTACCCCCTACGAGCAGTACTTC. The rearrangement links TRBV20-1 to TRBJ2-7; 8 bases line up with TRBD2. This CDR3 comprises 14 residues. With V trimmed by 3 bases and J by 2 bases, 6 bases remained unmatched. Germline values: CDR1 DFQATT, CDR2 SNEGSKA (reference sequence).

The V and J genes are TRBV4-1 and TRBJ2-1, with 10 bases lining up with TRBD1. After removal of 0 bases from V and 6 bases from J, the junction contained 8 bases not matched to a gene. There are 17 residues in the CDR3. CDR1 and CDR2 from the germline V gene are MGHRA and YSYEKL. This chain's CDR3 is CASSQDQRTGGTNEQFF. The CDR3 DNA follows: TGCGCCAGCAGCCAAGATCAGCGGACAGGGGGAACCAATGAGCAGTTCTTC.

In its sample, this clonotype was seen a few times. V gene TRBV7-2 combines with J gene TRBJ2-7, with 11 nucleotides matching TRBD1. The better agreement between TRBJ2-5 and the DNA end casts doubt on the J call. Germline lookup yields CDR1 SGHTA and CDR2 FQGNSA. The CDR3 is 12 amino acids. CDR3: CASGQGAETQYF. The CDR3 nucleotides are TGTGCCAGCGGACAGGGGGCGGAGACCCAGTACTTC.

This clonotype was found a few times. The chain links TRBV27 to TRBJ2-1; unclear D gene. Germline assignment: CDR1 MNHEY and CDR2 SMNVEV (reference sequence). The length of the CDR3 is 13 residues. V was trimmed by 0 bases and J by 10 bases, leaving 10 bases between them. The CDR3 sequence is CASSLSLATEQFF. The CDR3 DNA is TGTGCCAGCAGTTTATCTCTCGCCACAGAGCAGTTCTTC.

This clonotype appeared a few times. The chain uses TRBV9 and TRBJ2-4, with D possibly being TRBD2 (6 bases). The CDR3 has 11 amino acids. Germline CDR1 SGDLS, CDR2 YYNGEE. As DNA, the CDR3 is TGTGCTAGCGGAACATTGGGTGAGCAGTACTTC. Its protein product is CASGTLGEQYF.

The gene calls are TRBV4-2 and TRBJ2-5, with D possibly being TRBD1 (5 bases). CDR3 length: 16 amino acids. CDR1 and CDR2 (germline): LGHNA, YNFKEQ. V was clipped by 4 bases and J by 5 bases, with 20 bases between them. The CDR3 nucleotides read TGTGCCAGCAGCCCGCAAGAGACAGCGTCAGGGGAGACCCAGTACTTC. This gives the protein CASSPQETASGETQYF.